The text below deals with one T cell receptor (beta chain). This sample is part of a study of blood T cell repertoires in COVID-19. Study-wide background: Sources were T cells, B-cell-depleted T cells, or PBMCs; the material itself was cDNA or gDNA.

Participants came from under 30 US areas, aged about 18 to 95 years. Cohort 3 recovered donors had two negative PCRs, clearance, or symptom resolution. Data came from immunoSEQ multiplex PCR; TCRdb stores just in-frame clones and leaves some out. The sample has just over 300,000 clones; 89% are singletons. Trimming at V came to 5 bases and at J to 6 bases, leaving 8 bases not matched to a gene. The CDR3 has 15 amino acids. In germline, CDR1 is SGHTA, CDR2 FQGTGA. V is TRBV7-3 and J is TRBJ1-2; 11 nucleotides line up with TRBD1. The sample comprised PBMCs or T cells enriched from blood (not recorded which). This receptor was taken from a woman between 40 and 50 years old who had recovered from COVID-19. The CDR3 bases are TGTGCCAGCAGCCCAGGGGACAGGGGGTGGGATGGCTACACCTTC. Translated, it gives CASSPGDRGWDGYTF.